The source of this T cell receptor beta chain is a study of OX40 agonist ivuxolimab in advanced cancers. Looking at the study overall: Dose-escalation patients were diagnosed with hepatocellular carcinoma, melanoma, renal cell cancer or head and neck cancer. Overall study findings and caveats: At 0.1 to 3.0 mg/kg and by week 6, CD4+ and CD8+ T cells in the blood had expanded clonally.

Worth noting for this clone: Its specificity is not known.

The CDR3 has 17 residues. CDR1 is LGHNA, CDR2 YSLEER, per germline. With V trimmed by 4 bases and J by 8 bases, 11 bases remained unmatched. Data came from immunoSEQ multiplex PCR; TCRdb stores just in-frame clones and leaves some out. Altogether 95,000 to 100,000 clones are present, roughly 83% being singletons, with the ten largest covering roughly 1.5%. The investigators sampled blood at baseline, at cycle 4 day 1, and at cycle 7 day 1. The rearrangement links TRBV4-3 to TRBJ2-1, with 13 bases aligning to TRBD2. The receptor was derived from an adult with an advanced solid tumor such as melanoma, head and neck, liver or kidney cancer. This material consisted of CD4+ or CD8+ T cells sorted from blood, taken in a trial of the OX40 agonist ivuxolimab. The CDR3 nucleotides are TGCGCCAGCAGCCTTTCACCGGGACTAGCGGGAACGGATGAGCAGTTCTTC. It codes for CASSLSPGLAGTDEQFF.